This T cell receptor beta chain comes out of a study of control samples from healthy donors and cancer patients. Here immunoSEQ multiplex PCR was the method, and the copy in TCRdb shows in-frame clones only, minus some. The data hold approximately 120,000 clones, with 80% to 90% observed a single time. This CDR3 comprises 15 residues. Trimming removed 0 bases from V and 2 bases from J, with 11 bases in between. Per germline, CDR1 SGDLS and CDR2 YYNGEE. The chain links TRBV9 to TRBJ1-2, with D possibly matching TRBD1 (5 bases). The clonotype originates from a woman in her forties or fifties in good health. The sample comprised blood. DNA for the CDR3: TGTGCCAGCAGCGTAGGAGGACACCAAAACTATGGCTACACCTTC. Translating it yields CASSVGGHQNYGYTF.